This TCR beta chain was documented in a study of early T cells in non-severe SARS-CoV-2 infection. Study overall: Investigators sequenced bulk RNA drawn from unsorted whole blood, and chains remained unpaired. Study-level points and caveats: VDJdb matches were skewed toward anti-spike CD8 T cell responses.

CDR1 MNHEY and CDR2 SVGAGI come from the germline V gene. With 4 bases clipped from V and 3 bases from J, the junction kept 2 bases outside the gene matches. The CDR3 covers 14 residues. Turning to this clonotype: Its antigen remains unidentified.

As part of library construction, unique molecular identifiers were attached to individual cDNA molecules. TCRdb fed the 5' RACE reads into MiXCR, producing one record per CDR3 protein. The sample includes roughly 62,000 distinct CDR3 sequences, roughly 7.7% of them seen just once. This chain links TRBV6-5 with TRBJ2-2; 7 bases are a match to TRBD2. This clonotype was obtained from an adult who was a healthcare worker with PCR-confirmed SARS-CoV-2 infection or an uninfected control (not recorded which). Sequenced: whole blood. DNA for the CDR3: TGTGCCAGCAGTTTTCGGGGGGACACCGGGGAGCTGTTTTTT. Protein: CASSFRGDTGELFF.